The present entry profiles one T cell receptor (beta chain) with its context. Other DNA sequences in the sample encode the same CDR3. The data originate from a study of shared clonotypes between healthy human individuals. The CDR3 totals 15 residues. The V end was cut by 0 bases, the J end by 4 bases, with 10 bases between. Germline V gene sequence: CDR1 LGHNA, CDR2 YSLEER. CD8 cells regarded as naive lacked CD45RO, were positively chosen for CCR7, and omitted terminally differentiated effector memory CD45RA+ cells. Produced via immunoSEQ multiplex PCR; TCRdb's table is partial and in-frame only. The sample includes about 2,200,000 clones, under 95% of them seen just once.

This TCR was sampled from a man younger than 35 in good health. Some clones in this sample may be carry-over from other donors' samples. Sequencing input: naive CD8+ T cells from PBMCs. This rearrangement joins TRBV4-3 to TRBJ2-1, with no clear D. CDR3: CASSQDTAAYNEQFF. The CDR3, as DNA: TGCGCCAGCAGCCAAGATACTGCGGCTTACAATGAGCAGTTCTTC.